What follows are 6 T cell receptor beta chains derived from one specimen sequenced in a study of blood T cell repertoires in COVID-19. The assay was immunoSEQ multiplex PCR, and TCRdb's table has in-frame clones only and misses some. The sample gives some 62,000 clones, around 80% of which show up once; approximately 3.5% is in the top ten. Sequencing used PBMCs or T cells enriched from blood (not recorded which). The receptors here all came from a woman between 35 and 50 years old with acute COVID-19.

This chain uses TRBV11-2 with TRBJ1-1; D remains unclear. This CDR3 is built from 13 residues. Germline V gives CDR1 SGHAT, CDR2 FQNNGV. V shed 2 bases and J shed 1 base, with 5 bases lying between them. The CDR3 sequence: CASSLPQNTEAFF. The CDR3 nucleotides are TGTGCCAGCAGCTTACCACAGAACACTGAAGCTTTCTTT.

This clone was seen once. The chain combines TRBV27 with TRBJ2-7; the D gene is possibly TRBD2 (6 bases). CDR1 and CDR2 from the germline V gene are MNHEY and SMNVEV (reference sequence). Trimming removed 5 bases from V and 7 bases from J, with 21 bases in between. The CDR3 is 15 amino acids. The CDR3 here is CASSPGFGGTGEQYF. In DNA, the CDR3 is TGTGCCAGCAGTCCGGGTTTCGGGGGAACAGGTGAGCAGTACTTC.

This chain links TRBV7-2 with TRBJ2-3; 7 nucleotides line up with TRBD2. Trimming cost V 1 base and J 4 bases; bases outside gene matches: 8. The CDR3 is made up of 16 amino acids. Germline V gene data show CDR1 as SGHTA and CDR2 as FQGNSA. In DNA, the CDR3 is TGTGCCAGCAGCTTAGTGGCTAGCGGCCTCCCAGATACGCAGTATTTT. Amino acid sequence: CASSLVASGLPDTQYF.

The V and J genes are TRBV9 and TRBJ2-2; D not resolved. Trimming removed 0 bases at V and 6 bases at J, with 6 bases between. The CDR3 contains 13 residues. The germline gives CDR1 SGDLS, CDR2 YYNGEE. For the CDR3, the DNA is TGTGCCAGCAGCGTAGATCTAGCCGGGGAGCTGTTTTTT. This codes for CASSVDLAGELFF.

The chain combines TRBV6-4 with TRBJ1-5; possible D gene TRBD1, 5 bases. The length of the CDR3 is 13 residues. Between the trimmed V and J ends, which lost 5 bases and 4 bases, there was a span of 9 bases. Germline V gene lookup returns CDR1 MRHNA and CDR2 SNTAGT. CDR3 in amino acids: CASSPAGNQPQHF. The CDR3 nucleotides read TGTGCCAGCAGTCCCGCAGGGAATCAGCCCCAGCATTTT.

The V gene is TRBV3-1 (or the pseudogene TRBV3-2), the J gene TRBJ2-7; weak D call: TRBD1 (5 bases). The CDR3 runs to 13 residues. From germline, CDR1 is LGHDT and CDR2 YNNKEL (reference sequence). Trimming pared 5 bases from V and 7 bases from J, leaving 15 bases between. CDR3 DNA sequence: TGTGCCAGCAGCACGACTGAAACAGGAGAGCAGTACGTC. Residues: CASSTTETGEQYV.